This T cell receptor beta chain was identified during a study of blood T cell repertoires in COVID-19. For the study at large: Spain, Italy and the United States supplied samples that represented acute and convalescent COVID-19.

Germline lookup yields CDR1 SGHKS and CDR2 YYEKEE (reference sequence). This CDR3 is 15 amino acids long. With 0 bases removed from V and 4 bases from J, the gap between germline ends came to 13 bases. Participants spanned ages about 18 to 90 years and resided in fewer than 30 US areas. Per the study methods: By means of reference gene primer amplification, nucleated cell counts were estimated. Only in-frame clones appear in the TCRdb table, and some are missing; sequencing was by immunoSEQ multiplex PCR. The DNA gave D and trimming, while V, J and clone size come from that table. The table lists some 370,000 clones, around 83% of them singletons.

V gene TRBV5-5 combines with J gene TRBJ1-2; a weak D match, TRBD1 (6 bases). Input material: PBMCs or T cells enriched from blood (not recorded which). This clonotype originated in a woman between 50 and 59 years old who had recovered from COVID-19. The CDR3 coding sequence is TGTGCCAGCAGCTTGGAACCCGCCAGGGGCTATGGCTACACCTTC. Translation: CASSLEPARGYGYTF. The variable domain in full, completed from reference TRBV5-5 and TRBJ1-2, reads DAGVTQSPTHLIKTRGQQVTLRCSPISGHKSVSWYQQVLGQGPQFIFQYYEKEERGRGNFPDRFSARQFPNYSSELNVNALLLGDSALYLCASSLEPARGYGYTFGSGTRLTVV.